The clone carrying this TCR beta chain was found once. Antigen specificity is unknown. Germline CDR1 reads LNHDA; CDR2 reads SQIVND (reference sequence). The CDR3 is made up of 13 amino acids. Trimming took 10 bases from V and 0 from J; bases not matched to a gene: 4. TCRdb's copy holds only in-frame clones and misses some; the assay was immunoSEQ multiplex PCR. Of approximately 82,000 clones detected, 89% appear once; the ten largest clones hold about a tenth. The sample is drawn from a study of OX40 agonist ivuxolimab in advanced cancers. Study-level background: In three patients, partial responses were observed, one with hepatocellular carcinoma and two with cutaneous melanoma. Overall study results and limits: CD4+ and CD8+ T cells in blood underwent clonal expansion by week 6 at 0.1 to 3.0 mg/kg. On average, a greater number of expanded clones characterised CD8+ T cells relative to CD4+.

Patients were ineligible given autoimmune disease history or systemic immunosuppression. The TCR comes from an adult with an advanced solid tumor such as melanoma, head and neck, liver or kidney cancer. The chain carries TRBV19 and TRBJ2-3; 7 bases fit TRBD1. The specimen was CD4+ or CD8+ T cells sorted from blood, collected in a trial of the OX40 agonist ivuxolimab. The CDR3, as DNA: TGTGCCACCGGGGACAGAAGCACAGATACGCAGTATTTT. This gives the protein CATGDRSTDTQYF.